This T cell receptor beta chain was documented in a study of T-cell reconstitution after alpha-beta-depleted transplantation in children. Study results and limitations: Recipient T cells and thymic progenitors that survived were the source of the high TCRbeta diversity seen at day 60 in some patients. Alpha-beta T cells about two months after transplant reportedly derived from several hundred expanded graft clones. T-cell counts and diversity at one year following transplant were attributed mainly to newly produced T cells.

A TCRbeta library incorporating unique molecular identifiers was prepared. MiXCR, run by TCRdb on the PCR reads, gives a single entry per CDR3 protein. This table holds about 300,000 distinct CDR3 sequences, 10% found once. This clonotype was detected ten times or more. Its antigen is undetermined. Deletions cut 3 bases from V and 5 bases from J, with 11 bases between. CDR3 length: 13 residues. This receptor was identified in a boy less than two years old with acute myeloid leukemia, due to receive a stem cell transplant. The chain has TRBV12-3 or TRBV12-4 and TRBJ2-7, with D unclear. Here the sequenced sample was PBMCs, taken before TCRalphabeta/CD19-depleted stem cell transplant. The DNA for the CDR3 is TGTGCCAGCAGTTTTCCTGGGGTACACGAGCAGTACTTC. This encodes CASSFPGVHEQYF.